The present entry profiles one TCR beta chain with its context. The target antigen is unknown. The data derive from a study of cytomegalovirus exposure and HLA in healthy donors. Study outcomes and limitations: An analysis was carried out later, and it reportedly showed fewer N-insertions in an Asian-associated ancestry cluster than the roughly 670-donor mean. In a later analysis, TCR association rates varied by HLA locus: DRB1 most, HLA-C fewest.

Nominally healthy donors were sampled, though unrecorded immune exposures were likely. PCR involved 60 Vbeta and 13 Jbeta primers. TCRdb keeps only in-frame clones here, not all; method: immunoSEQ multiplex PCR. Counted here are roughly 110,000 clones, over 70% occurring once; the ten biggest clones make up around 3%. The CDR3 spans 15 residues. CDR1 and CDR2 from the germline V gene are LGHNT and FRNRAP. The V end was cut by 0 bases, the J end by 1 base, with 9 bases between. This chain links TRBV12-5 with TRBJ1-1; unclear D gene. This receptor was taken from a male donor in good health and CMV-seropositive. Sequencing was carried out using PBMCs. This chain's CDR3 is CASGLVRGGNTEAFF. Written as DNA, the CDR3 is TGTGCTAGTGGTTTGGTACGGGGAGGGAACACTGAAGCTTTCTTT.